This TCR beta chain was documented in a study of chemoradiotherapy in HPV16-positive cancers. Repertoires were sampled repeatedly during chemoradiotherapy. The CDR3 totals 17 residues. With 1 base removed from V and 4 bases from J, the gap between germline ends came to 20 bases. Germline loops: CDR1 SGHRS, CDR2 YFSETQ. Here immunoSEQ multiplex PCR was the method, and the copy in TCRdb shows in-frame clones only, minus some. This table has approximately 2,000 clones, roughly nine tenths appearing once. The sequenced sample was tumor tissue, obtained from a patient who underwent chemoradiotherapy. The chain carries TRBV5-1 and TRBJ1-1, with D hard to call. This TCR derives from a human donor with HPV-associated anogenital cancer. DNA of the CDR3: TGCGCCAGCAGCTTGAATCCGCCGGGAGGTGTGGGCACTGAAGCTTTCTTT. It encodes CASSLNPPGGVGTEAFF.